This is a list of T cell receptor beta chains from one sample in a study of cytomegalovirus exposure and HLA in healthy donors. Only in-frame clones appear in the TCRdb table, and some are missing; sequencing was by immunoSEQ multiplex PCR. The repertoire consists of 95,000 to 150,000 clones, with roughly 15% occurring once and the leading ten covering about 3.1%. The sequenced sample was PBMCs. These receptors were collected from a female donor in good health and CMV-seropositive. CDR3s include the opening cysteine and the closing phenylalanine or tryptophan. Fields, in order: J gene, D gene, V gene, clone size, CDR3 protein, CDR3 DNA. The D gene is left open where the match is weak. Some rows mark clone size as missing; the rest say once, few, many or name a class of expanded clone.

j_call: TRBJ1-1; d_call: TRBD1; v_call: TRBV10-3; clone_size: NA; cdr3_aa: CATGQGSNTEAFF; cdr3_nt: TGTGCCACCGGACAGGGTTCGAACACTGAAGCTTTCTTT
j_call: TRBJ2-3; d_call: NA; v_call: TRBV9; clone_size: NA; cdr3_aa: CASSVGLWAFSSSSTDTQYF; cdr3_nt: TGTGCCAGCAGCGTAGGTCTTTGGGCGTTCAGCTCCTCGAGCACAGATACGCAGTATTTT
j_call: TRBJ2-3; d_call: TRBD1; v_call: TRBV5-4; clone_size: few; cdr3_aa: CASSPWTGGTDTQYF; cdr3_nt: TGTGCCAGCAGCCCCTGGACAGGGGGCACAGATACGCAGTATTTT
j_call: TRBJ2-7; d_call: NA; v_call: TRBV2; clone_size: NA; cdr3_aa: CASNGQNPYEQYF; cdr3_nt: TGTGCCAGCAATGGACAGAACCCCTACGAGCAGTACTTC
j_call: TRBJ1-2; d_call: NA; v_call: TRBV13; clone_size: NA; cdr3_aa: CASSLSQHRVVSYGYTF; cdr3_nt: TGTGCCAGCAGCTTATCCCAACACAGGGTTGTGAGCTATGGCTACACCTTC
j_call: TRBJ1-2; d_call: TRBD1; v_call: TRBV6-5; clone_size: NA; cdr3_aa: CASSFGTGVGYTF; cdr3_nt: TGTGCCAGCAGTTTCGGGACAGGGGTTGGCTACACCTTC
j_call: TRBJ1-4; d_call: TRBD1; v_call: TRBV30; clone_size: NA; cdr3_aa: CAWSVHPGTAYEKLFF; cdr3_nt: TGTGCCTGGAGTGTCCATCCGGGGACAGCATATGAAAAACTGTTTTTT
j_call: TRBJ1-2; d_call: NA; v_call: TRBV4-2; clone_size: NA; cdr3_aa: CASSQQGPNYGYTF; cdr3_nt: TGTGCCAGCAGCCAACAGGGTCCTAACTATGGCTACACCTTC
j_call: TRBJ2-5; d_call: NA; v_call: TRBV5-1; clone_size: NA; cdr3_aa: CASSLVARGETQYF; cdr3_nt: TGCGCCAGCAGCTTGGTGGCCCGGGGAGAGACCCAGTACTTC
j_call: TRBJ1-2; d_call: NA; v_call: TRBV6-6; clone_size: NA; cdr3_aa: CASSHGGARDYGYTF; cdr3_nt: TGTGCCAGCAGTCACGGGGGGGCAAGGGACTATGGCTACACCTTC
j_call: TRBJ2-4; d_call: NA; v_call: TRBV28; clone_size: NA; cdr3_aa: CAPQQGGAAGIQYF; cdr3_nt: TGTGCCCCTCAACAGGGGGGGGCGGCTGGCATTCAGTACTTC
j_call: TRBJ1-2; d_call: TRBD1; v_call: TRBV18; clone_size: NA; cdr3_aa: CASSQTGRYGYTF; cdr3_nt: TGTGCCAGCTCACAGACAGGGCGCTATGGCTACACCTTC
j_call: TRBJ2-5; d_call: NA; v_call: TRBV5-4; clone_size: NA; cdr3_aa: CASSPGTAVISETQYF; cdr3_nt: TGTGCCAGCAGTCCAGGAACGGCCGTCATCAGTGAGACCCAGTACTTC
j_call: TRBJ2-7; d_call: TRBD1; v_call: TRBV27; clone_size: few; cdr3_aa: CASRTGADFYEFQQYF; cdr3_nt: TGTGCCAGCAGGACAGGGGCAGATTTCTACGAGTTTCAGCAGTACTTC
j_call: TRBJ2-3; d_call: NA; v_call: TRBV4-3; clone_size: NA; cdr3_aa: CASSHARRGADTQYF; cdr3_nt: TGCGCCAGCAGCCATGCCCGGAGGGGAGCAGATACGCAGTATTTT